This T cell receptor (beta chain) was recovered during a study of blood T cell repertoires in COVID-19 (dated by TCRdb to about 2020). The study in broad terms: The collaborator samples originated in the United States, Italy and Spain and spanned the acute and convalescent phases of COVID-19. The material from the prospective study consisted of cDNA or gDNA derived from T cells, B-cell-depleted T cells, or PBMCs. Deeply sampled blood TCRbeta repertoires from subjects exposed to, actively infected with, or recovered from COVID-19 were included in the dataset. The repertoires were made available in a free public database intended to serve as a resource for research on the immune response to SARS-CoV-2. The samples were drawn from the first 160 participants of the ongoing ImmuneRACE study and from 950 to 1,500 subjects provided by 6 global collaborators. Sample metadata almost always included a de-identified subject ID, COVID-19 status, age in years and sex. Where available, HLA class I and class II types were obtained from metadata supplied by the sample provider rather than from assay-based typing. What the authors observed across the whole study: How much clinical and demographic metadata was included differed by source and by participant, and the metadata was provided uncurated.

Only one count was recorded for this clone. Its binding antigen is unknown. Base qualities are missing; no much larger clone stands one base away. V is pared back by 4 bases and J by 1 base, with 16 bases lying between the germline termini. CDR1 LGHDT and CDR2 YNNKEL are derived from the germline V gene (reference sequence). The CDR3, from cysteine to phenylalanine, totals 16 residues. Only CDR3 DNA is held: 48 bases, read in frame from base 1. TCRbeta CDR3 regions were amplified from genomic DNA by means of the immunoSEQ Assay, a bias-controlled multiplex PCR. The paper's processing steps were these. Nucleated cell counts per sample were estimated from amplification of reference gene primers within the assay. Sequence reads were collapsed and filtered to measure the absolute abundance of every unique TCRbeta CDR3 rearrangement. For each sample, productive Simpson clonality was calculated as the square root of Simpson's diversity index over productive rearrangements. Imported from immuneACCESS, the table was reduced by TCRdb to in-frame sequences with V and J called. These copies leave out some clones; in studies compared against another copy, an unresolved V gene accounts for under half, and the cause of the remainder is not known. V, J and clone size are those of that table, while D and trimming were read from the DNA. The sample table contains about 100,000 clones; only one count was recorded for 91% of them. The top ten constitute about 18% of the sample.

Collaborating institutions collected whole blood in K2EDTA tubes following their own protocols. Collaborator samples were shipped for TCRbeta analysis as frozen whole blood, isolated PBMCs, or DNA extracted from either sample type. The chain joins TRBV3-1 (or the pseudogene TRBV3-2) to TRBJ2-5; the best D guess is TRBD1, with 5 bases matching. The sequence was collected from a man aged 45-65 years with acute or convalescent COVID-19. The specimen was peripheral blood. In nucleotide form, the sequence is TGTGCCAGCAGCCCCAGCGTGTCAGGGCCCCAAGAGACCCAGTACTTC. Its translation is CASSPSVSGPQETQYF.